This T cell receptor (beta chain) was captured by sequencing in a study of T cell repertoires in cytomegalovirus infection. Germline CDR1 reads SGHVS; CDR2 reads FNYEAQ. Trimming shortened V by 5 bases and J by 0 bases, and 13 bases separated the two germline ends. The CDR3 totals 15 residues. TCRdb itself ran the reads through MiXCR, one entry per CDR3 protein. Among about 770,000 distinct CDR3 sequences listed, just under 30% were seen once. This clonotype was seen at least ten times. Its antigen is undetermined. This TCR derives from a human donor in good health (CMV status not recorded). Some clones in this sample may be carry-over from other donors' samples. This chain joins TRBV7-6 and TRBJ1-1, with D maybe TRBD1 (5 bases). This specimen was cultured CD8+ T cells from PBMCs, taken from culture after CMV antigen stimulation. In DNA form, the CDR3 reads TGTGCCAGCAGCCCCGGGGCAGGCATGAACACTGAAGCTTTCTTT. As protein: CASSPGAGMNTEAFF.